This TCR beta chain derives from a study of T cell changes during pregnancy in multiple sclerosis. Assay used: immunoSEQ multiplex PCR; TCRdb lists only in-frame clones, some missing. The table has under 60,000 clones, about 90% seen once; the top ten hold about 0.6%. The CDR3 loop spans 16 amino acids. Deletions cut 3 bases from V and 10 bases from J, with 19 bases between. Germline V gene lookup returns CDR1 KGHSH and CDR2 LQKENI. The chain uses TRBV18 and TRBJ1-6; unclear D gene. The sequence derives from a female donor with multiple sclerosis, enrolled in a pregnancy study. This material consisted of CD4+ T cells from peripheral blood mononuclear cells, taken after pregnancy. CDR3 sequence (DNA): TGTGCCAGCTCACCCAGGTTAGGAGGGAGGCGGTCACCCCTCCACTTT. This encodes CASSPRLGGRRSPLHF.